This T cell receptor (beta chain) came from a study of T cell responses to AZD1222 COVID-19 vaccine. Trimming removed 5 bases from V and 7 bases from J, with 21 bases in between. The CDR3 is made up of 15 amino acids. Germline values: CDR1 SGHVS, CDR2 FNYEAQ. The table came from immunoSEQ multiplex PCR; TCRdb's copy has only in-frame clones and leaves some out. The repertoire has 120,000 to 150,000 clones, around nine tenths of them found once; the top ten carry roughly 5.6%. The chain recombines TRBV7-6 with TRBJ2-7; D unclear. The source material was peripheral blood, sampled on day 0 of AZD1222 vaccination. This receptor was obtained from an adult in good health. The CDR3 reads CASSPSGATAWEQYF. CDR3 coding DNA: TGTGCCAGCAGCCCCTCGGGTGCGACCGCCTGGGAGCAGTACTTC.